Below, one T cell receptor beta chain is given with its context. Trimming took 6 bases from V and 3 from J; bases not matched to a gene: 13. Per germline, CDR1 MDHEN and CDR2 SYDVKM. The CDR3 contains 16 residues. This sample was included in a study of blood T cell repertoires in COVID-19. Study-level background: COVID-19 samples from acute and convalescent phases originated in the United States, Italy and Spain. T cells, B-cell-depleted T cells, or PBMCs supplied cDNA or gDNA.

In the original workflow: Scientists estimated how many nucleated cells there were by amplifying reference gene primers. Clones were sequenced by immunoSEQ multiplex PCR, and TCRdb holds only the in-frame ones, with some missing. From that table come the V and J calls and clone size; the DNA was used to work out D and trimming. The table shows 35,000 to 45,000 clones, with around 94% occurring only once. The sequence derives from a man aged 50 or older with active COVID-19. Material for sequencing was peripheral blood. The chain carries TRBV28 and TRBJ2-7, with TRBD2 matching 8 bases. The CDR3 bases are TGTGCCAGCAGCGGGGCGGGGGGACTAGAGGTCTACGAGCAGTACTTC. Its protein product is CASSGAGGLEVYEQYF. The full variable domain, with the rest looked up from reference TRBV28 and TRBJ2-7, is DVKVTQSSRYLVKRTGEKVFLECVQDMDHENMFWYRQDPGLGLRLIYFSYDVKMKEKGDIPEGYSVSREKKERFSLILESASTNQTSMYLCASSGAGGLEVYEQYFGPGTRLTVT.